The rows below give T cell receptor beta chains drawn from one sample of a study of cytomegalovirus exposure and HLA in healthy donors. Some clones are missing from TCRdb's copy, which holds only in-frame ones; the method was immunoSEQ multiplex PCR. Of around 110,000 clones in the sample, roughly 83% are singletons; the top ten hold 3.5% to 4.5%. Sequenced input: PBMCs. The receptors stem from a man aged 25 to 40 in good health and CMV-seropositive. Both conserved end residues are part of each CDR3. Each record gives: CDR3 length, J gene, V gene, D gene, clone size, CDR3 DNA, CDR3 protein. A D gene is named only where the DNA matches it firmly. Clone size appears in some rows only: once, few, many, or a class for an expanded clone.

len: 13
j_gene: TRBJ1-1
v_gene: TRBV29-1
d_gene: NA
abundance: few
CDR3nt: TGCAGCGTTGAAGGGCAGCGAATCACTGAAGCTTTCTTT
CDR3aa: CSVEGQRITEAFF

len: 16
j_gene: TRBJ2-1
v_gene: TRBV15
d_gene: TRBD2
abundance: NA
CDR3nt: TGTGCCACCAGCAGCCGGGGACTAGCGGGGGGCAATGAGCAGTTCTTC
CDR3aa: CATSSRGLAGGNEQFF

len: 15
j_gene: TRBJ2-6
v_gene: TRBV6-1
d_gene: NA
abundance: NA
CDR3nt: TGTGCCAGCAGTGACTTTACTCTCGGGGCCAACGTCCTGACTTTC
CDR3aa: CASSDFTLGANVLTF

len: 17
j_gene: TRBJ2-3
v_gene: TRBV4-3
d_gene: NA
abundance: NA
CDR3nt: TGCGCCAGCAGCCAAGGAGAGTTCGGGAGACGCACAGATACGCAGTATTTT
CDR3aa: CASSQGEFGRRTDTQYF

len: 14
j_gene: TRBJ2-2
v_gene: TRBV2
d_gene: NA
abundance: NA
CDR3nt: TGTGCCAGCAGTGATTGGGGGCTTAACGGGGAGCTGTTTTTT
CDR3aa: CASSDWGLNGELFF

len: 14
j_gene: TRBJ1-1
v_gene: TRBV15
d_gene: NA
abundance: NA
CDR3nt: TGTGCCACCAGCAGAGGAGAGGGGGACACTGAAGCTTTCTTT
CDR3aa: CATSRGEGDTEAFF

len: 15
j_gene: TRBJ1-1
v_gene: TRBV28
d_gene: TRBD1
abundance: NA
CDR3nt: TGTGCCAGCAGTTTGCCCGGACAGGTGAACACTGAAGCTTTCTTT
CDR3aa: CASSLPGQVNTEAFF

len: 13
j_gene: TRBJ1-2
v_gene: TRBV19
d_gene: NA
abundance: NA
CDR3nt: TGTGCCAGTACCGCCGGACAATCGTATGGCTACACCTTC
CDR3aa: CASTAGQSYGYTF

len: 16
j_gene: TRBJ2-7
v_gene: TRBV27
d_gene: TRBD1
abundance: NA
CDR3nt: TGTGCCAGCAGTTCTGTGGGGACAGGGGGCTCCTACGAGCAGTACTTC
CDR3aa: CASSSVGTGGSYEQYF

len: 16
j_gene: TRBJ1-2
v_gene: TRBV11-2
d_gene: NA
abundance: NA
CDR3nt: TGTGCCAGCAGCTTAATTCCCCAGGGGTCGGGCTATGGCTACACCTTC
CDR3aa: CASSLIPQGSGYGYTF

len: 15
j_gene: TRBJ2-7
v_gene: TRBV4-3
d_gene: TRBD1
abundance: few
CDR3nt: TGCGCCAGCAGCCTAGGGACAGGGCTCTCCTACGAGCAGTACTTC
CDR3aa: CASSLGTGLSYEQYF

len: 15
j_gene: TRBJ2-3
v_gene: TRBV9
d_gene: TRBD2
abundance: NA
CDR3nt: TGTGCCAGCAGCGTAAGCGGGGGGGCGGCGGATACGCAGTATTTT
CDR3aa: CASSVSGGAADTQYF

len: 14
j_gene: TRBJ2-5
v_gene: TRBV10-3
d_gene: TRBD2
abundance: NA
CDR3nt: TGTGCCATAACCCCGGGACTAGCCTCAGAGACCCAGTACTTC
CDR3aa: CAITPGLASETQYF

len: 16
j_gene: TRBJ2-5
v_gene: TRBV9
d_gene: TRBD1
abundance: NA
CDR3nt: TGTGCCAGCAGCCGCCAACAGGGGGCCCCACAAGAGACCCAGTACTTC
CDR3aa: CASSRQQGAPQETQYF

len: 14
j_gene: TRBJ2-5
v_gene: TRBV7-2
d_gene: NA
abundance: NA
CDR3nt: TGTGCCAGCACACTAACGGGGGGCCGGGAGACCCAGTACTTC
CDR3aa: CASTLTGGRETQYF

len: 15
j_gene: TRBJ2-3
v_gene: TRBV4-1
d_gene: NA
abundance: NA
CDR3nt: TGCGCCAGCAGCCAAGAATGGGCAGGGGCCGATACGCAGTATTTT
CDR3aa: CASSQEWAGADTQYF

len: 14
j_gene: TRBJ2-5
v_gene: TRBV7-2
d_gene: TRBD1
abundance: NA
CDR3nt: TGTGCCAGCAGCCGCCTCGACAGGGGAGAGACCCAGTACTTC
CDR3aa: CASSRLDRGETQYF

len: 15
j_gene: TRBJ2-5
v_gene: TRBV5-1
d_gene: NA
abundance: NA
CDR3nt: TGCGCCAGCAGCCGTGCCGGGACAAACCAAGAGACCCAGTACTTC
CDR3aa: CASSRAGTNQETQYF

len: 13
j_gene: TRBJ1-5
v_gene: TRBV10-3
d_gene: NA
abundance: NA
CDR3nt: TGTGCCATCGGGGAGGTTAGCAATCAGCCCCAGCATTTT
CDR3aa: CAIGEVSNQPQHF

len: 17
j_gene: TRBJ1-3
v_gene: TRBV5-5
d_gene: NA
abundance: NA
CDR3nt: TGTGCCAGCAGCTTCCGGGTATATTCGAGCTCTGGAAACACCATATATTTT
CDR3aa: CASSFRVYSSSGNTIYF

len: 17
j_gene: TRBJ2-1
v_gene: TRBV5-6
d_gene: TRBD2
abundance: once
CDR3nt: TGTGCCAGCAGCTTTGGGCTAGCGGGAGTATCGTTGTATGAGCAGTTCTTC
CDR3aa: CASSFGLAGVSLYEQFF

len: 17
j_gene: TRBJ2-7
v_gene: TRBV28
d_gene: TRBD2
abundance: NA
CDR3nt: TGTGCCAGCATCCGGACTAGCGGGAGGATTGGGTCCTACGAGCAGTACTTC
CDR3aa: CASIRTSGRIGSYEQYF

len: 15
j_gene: TRBJ2-7
v_gene: TRBV4-3
d_gene: NA
abundance: NA
CDR3nt: TGCGCCAGCAGCCAAGATAGAGGCAAGACCTACGAGCAGTACTTC
CDR3aa: CASSQDRGKTYEQYF

len: 15
j_gene: TRBJ1-4
v_gene: TRBV14
d_gene: NA
abundance: NA
CDR3nt: TGTGCCAGCAGCCAAGGGCCGCTCAGGGGCGAAAAACTGTTTTTT
CDR3aa: CASSQGPLRGEKLFF

len: 14
j_gene: TRBJ2-3
v_gene: TRBV7-8
d_gene: NA
abundance: NA
CDR3nt: TGTGCCAGCAGCTTTAGTGTGAGCACAGATACGCAGTATTTT
CDR3aa: CASSFSVSTDTQYF

len: 13
j_gene: TRBJ2-5
v_gene: TRBV6-1
d_gene: NA
abundance: NA
CDR3nt: TGTGCCAGCTTGCTGGGGGGCCAAGAGACCCAGTACTTC
CDR3aa: CASLLGGQETQYF

len: 14
j_gene: TRBJ2-7
v_gene: TRBV27
d_gene: NA
abundance: NA
CDR3nt: TGTGCCAGCAGTTTAACCGCCAAAGTAGCGGAGCAGTACTTC
CDR3aa: CASSLTAKVAEQYF

len: 15
j_gene: TRBJ2-2
v_gene: TRBV18
d_gene: TRBD1
abundance: NA
CDR3nt: TGTGCCAGCTCACCATGGACAGGGAGCACCGGGGAGCTGTTTTTT
CDR3aa: CASSPWTGSTGELFF

len: 14
j_gene: TRBJ1-1
v_gene: TRBV5-4
d_gene: NA
abundance: NA
CDR3nt: TGTGCCAGCAGCTCCACTACACGTGACACTGAAGCTTTCTTT
CDR3aa: CASSSTTRDTEAFF

len: 13
j_gene: TRBJ1-2
v_gene: TRBV6-6
d_gene: TRBD1
abundance: NA
CDR3nt: TGTGCCAGCAGTTGGGGGACAGGGGACGGCTACACCTTC
CDR3aa: CASSWGTGDGYTF

len: 17
j_gene: TRBJ1-6
v_gene: TRBV19
d_gene: NA
abundance: few
CDR3nt: TGTGCCAGTAGTATAGCGGAATCGGGGATTTATAATTCACCCCTCCACTTT
CDR3aa: CASSIAESGIYNSPLHF

len: 13
j_gene: TRBJ1-5
v_gene: TRBV6-1
d_gene: NA
abundance: NA
CDR3nt: TGTGCCGCCGGACAGATTAGCAATCAGCCCCAGCATTTT
CDR3aa: CAAGQISNQPQHF

len: 14
j_gene: TRBJ1-6
v_gene: TRBV5-6
d_gene: TRBD1
abundance: NA
CDR3nt: TGTGCCAGCAGCTTGACAGGGGGCTATTCACCCCTCCACTTT
CDR3aa: CASSLTGGYSPLHF

len: 14
j_gene: TRBJ1-6
v_gene: TRBV5-6
d_gene: NA
abundance: NA
CDR3nt: TGTGCCAGCAGCTTGGCCAGCGGGAATTCACCCCTCCACTTT
CDR3aa: CASSLASGNSPLHF

len: 15
j_gene: TRBJ1-5
v_gene: TRBV27
d_gene: NA
abundance: NA
CDR3nt: TGTGCCAGCAGACCCCTCGGGGTAAGCAATCAGCCCCAGCATTTT
CDR3aa: CASRPLGVSNQPQHF

len: 14
j_gene: TRBJ2-7
v_gene: TRBV28
d_gene: NA
abundance: NA
CDR3nt: TGTGCCAGCAGTATCTGGACAGTCCCCTACGAGCAGTACTTC
CDR3aa: CASSIWTVPYEQYF